This T cell receptor (beta chain) comes out of a study of blood T cell repertoires in COVID-19. Looking at the study overall: The United States, Italy and Spain provided the acute and convalescent COVID-19 samples. T cells, B-cell-depleted T cells, or PBMCs supplied cDNA or gDNA.

The CDR3 loop spans 16 amino acids. Germline CDR1 and CDR2: KGHDR and SFDVKD. With 4 bases clipped from V and 5 bases from J, the junction kept 10 bases outside the gene matches. This clone has just a few counts. Original methodology: From reference gene primer amplification, estimates of nucleated cell counts were derived. Clones were sequenced by immunoSEQ multiplex PCR, and TCRdb holds only the in-frame ones, with some missing. That table is the source of V, J and clone size, and D and trimming were worked out from the DNA. The sample records around 93,000 clones, 75% to 85% being singletons. This chain links TRBV24-1 with TRBJ2-5; 9 bases agree with TRBD2. Sequenced input: peripheral blood. This clonotype originated in a woman aged 80 or older with acute or convalescent COVID-19. The chain's CDR3 is CATSDPRLAEGETQYF. CDR3 DNA: TGTGCCACCAGTGACCCCCGACTAGCGGAGGGGGAGACCCAGTACTTC.